This TCR beta chain was identified during a study of OX40 agonist ivuxolimab in advanced cancers. Study-level information: Treatment received earlier with anti-PD-1, anti-PD-L1 or anti-CTLA-4 agents was allowed, and around 36% had some. Three patients got partial responses; one had hepatocellular carcinoma and two had cutaneous melanoma.

Regarding this clone: Its matching antigen is unknown.

The study, taken as a whole, reports: At doses 0.1 to 3.0 mg/kg, CD4+ and CD8+ clones expanded.

Repertoires were generated with immunoSEQ multiplex PCR, while TCRdb's copy carries only in-frame clones and drops some. Here the sample spans 30,000 or so clones, roughly nine tenths being singletons. Germline assignment: CDR1 LGHNA and CDR2 YNFKEQ. The CDR3 has 18 amino acids. The ends lost 0 bases at V and 5 bases at J; junction bases unmatched: 10. The sample was CD4+ or CD8+ T cells sorted from blood, taken in a trial of the OX40 agonist ivuxolimab. This receptor was identified in an adult with an advanced solid tumor such as melanoma, head and neck, liver or kidney cancer. The chain joins TRBV4-2 to TRBJ2-5; TRBD2 aligns across 12 bases. The CDR3 DNA follows: TGTGCCAGCAGCCAAGAAACAGGGACTAGCGGGTTAGTCGAGACCCAGTACTTC. The encoded protein is CASSQETGTSGLVETQYF.